Below, 12 T cell receptor beta chains from the same sample are listed, as sequenced in a study of T cells in Graves' hyperthyroidism and ophthalmopathy. The investigators amplified TCR beta CDR3 regions from RNA transcripts. The HTBI primer set served for first-round RT-PCR of the TCR CDR3. TCRdb reanalysed the multiplex PCR reads using MiXCR and keeps one entry per CDR3 protein. The sample records nearly 600,000 distinct CDR3 sequences, over 11% being singletons. Input material: blood. The origin of the receptors is a woman aged 25-40 years with Graves' hyperthyroidism that later progressed to Graves' ophthalmopathy.

The chain employs TRBV19 and TRBJ1-2, with a tentative D call TRBD1 (6 bases). V gave up 5 bases and J gave up 8 bases, with 24 bases separating them. The CDR3 sequence is 16 residues long. Germline V gene data show CDR1 as LNHDA and CDR2 as SQIVND (reference sequence). This CDR3 reads CASSYRGPPGHLGYTF. Written as DNA, the CDR3 is TGTGCCAGTAGTTATCGGGGGCCACCGGGACACTTGGGCTACACCTTC.

There are a few counts of this clonotype. This chain uses TRBV7-2 with TRBJ2-7, with D uncertain. The ends were cut back, 2 bases at V and 6 bases at J, with 2 bases in the middle. This CDR3 contains 10 residues. Germline V gives CDR1 SGHTA, CDR2 FQGNSA. CDR3 sequence (DNA): TGTGCCAGCAGCTTATTCGAGCAGTACTTC. Encoded protein: CASSLFEQYF.

This clonotype has at least ten counts. This chain uses TRBV11-1 with TRBJ2-7; the match to TRBD2 covers 11 bases. V was pared by 5 bases and J by 2 bases, with 5 bases of the junction left unmatched. CDR3 length: 15 amino acids. The germline CDR1 and CDR2 sequences are SGHAT and FQDESV (reference sequence). As DNA, the CDR3 is TGTGCCAGCAGCCGCGGGACTAGCGGAGCCTACGAGCAGTACTTC. It translates to CASSRGTSGAYEQYF.

In its sample, this clonotype was seen many times. The gene calls are TRBV24-1 and TRBJ2-1, with 10 nucleotides matching TRBD2. Per germline, CDR1 KGHDR and CDR2 SFDVKD. This CDR3 contains 17 residues. V dropped 2 bases and J dropped 7; count of bases not matched to a gene: 10. CDR3 residues: CATSDSAGTSARNEQFF. The CDR3 DNA sequence: TGTGCCACCAGTGATTCCGCCGGGACTAGCGCGAGGAATGAGCAGTTCTTC.

This chain uses TRBV7-2 with TRBJ1-1; the D gene is possibly TRBD1 (5 bases). V dropped 5 bases and J dropped 7 bases, with 14 bases sitting between them. The germline CDR1 and CDR2 sequences are SGHTA and FQGNSA. The CDR3 runs to 13 residues. The CDR3 bases are TGTGCCAGCAGCCTCGACAGCTCTGGTGAAGCTTTCTTT. Amino acid sequence: CASSLDSSGEAFF.

This clonotype has a handful of counts. A much bigger clone sits one base away, suggesting this may be a read error. The rearrangement uses TRBV12-3 or TRBV12-4 and TRBJ1-4; D gene ambiguous. CDR3 size: 15 residues. The V end was cut by 4 bases, the J end by 6 bases, with 15 bases between. The CDR3 is CASSSNWGFDEKLFF. The DNA for the CDR3 is TGTGCCAGCAGTTCGAATTGGGGATTCGATGAAAAACTGTTTTTT.

This clonotype was seen at least ten times. The V call is TRBV12-3 or TRBV12-4, the J call TRBJ2-5, with TRBD2 matching over 7 bases. The V segment lost 3 bases and the J segment 3 bases; nucleotides outside the gene matches: 4. CDR3 length: 14 residues. This chain's CDR3 is CASSFTSAEETQYF. The CDR3 nucleotides are TGTGCCAGCAGTTTTACTAGCGCCGAAGAGACCCAGTACTTC.

The chain joins TRBV6-5 to TRBJ2-7, with a weak D call TRBD1 (6 bases). Looked up from germline, CDR1 is MNHEY and CDR2 is SVGAGI. The ends were cut back, 4 bases at V and 3 bases at J, with 10 bases in the middle. The CDR3 is made up of 13 amino acids. In DNA, the CDR3 is TGTGCCAGCAGTTCCGGGACAAACTACGAGCAGTACTTC. This gives the protein CASSSGTNYEQYF.

This clonotype was seen a few times. A read error may produce the germline difference seen at one junction end. V gene TRBV10-3 combines with J gene TRBJ1-1; D is unclear. The CDR3 runs to 14 residues. Germline CDR1 is ENHRY and CDR2 is SYGVKD. The CDR3 is CATSEGSGSTEAFF. CDR3 coding DNA: TGTGCCACCAGTGAGGGTTCCGGGTCCACTGAAGCTTTCTTT.

The gene calls are TRBV6-2 or TRBV6-3 and TRBJ2-4; tentatively, D is TRBD1 or TRBD2 (5 bases each). CDR1 is MNHEY and CDR2 is SVGEGT in the germline V gene. Between the trimmed V and J ends, which lost 4 bases and 1 base, there was a span of 8 bases. The CDR3 runs 14 residues. The chain's CDR3 is CASSSGPAKNIQYF. CDR3 nucleotide sequence: TGTGCCAGCAGTTCGGGACCTGCCAAAAACATTCAGTACTTC.

This clonotype was counted between two and nine times. The chain joins TRBV9 to TRBJ2-1; TRBD1 matches 8 bases. Germline V gene sequence: CDR1 SGDLS, CDR2 YYNGEE. CDR3 length equals 15 residues. The V and J ends lost 4 bases and 8 bases, in that order; junction bases with no gene match: 11. The CDR3 spells CASSTKAGGKDEQFF. In DNA, the CDR3 is TGTGCCAGCAGCACCAAAGCAGGGGGCAAAGATGAGCAGTTCTTC.

A word on this clonotype: With a much larger clone just one base away, this may be a read error. The chain recombines TRBV30 with TRBJ1-2; 7 positions agree with TRBD1. Per the germline V gene, CDR1 is GTSNPN and CDR2 is SVGIG (reference sequence). CDR3 size: 13 residues. The J segment lost 7 bases and the V segment lost 4 bases, leaving 9 bases of the junction unmatched. The CDR3 here is CAWKSSAGGGYTF. CDR3 sequence (DNA): TGTGCCTGGAAATCGTCCGCAGGGGGTGGCTACACCTTC.